This T cell receptor beta chain was captured in a study of blood T cell repertoires in COVID-19. Study summary: Nucleic acid was either cDNA or gDNA, and it came from T cells, B-cell-depleted T cells, or PBMCs.

The germline V gene has CDR1 LNHDA and CDR2 SQIVND (reference sequence). The germline V and J ends were trimmed by 8 bases and 2 bases, with 16 bases remaining between them. The CDR3 runs to 15 residues. Under the authors' procedure: Amplification of reference gene primers provided the estimated nucleated cell counts. Measured with immunoSEQ multiplex PCR; TCRdb has only the in-frame clones, and not every one. D and trimming were read from the DNA, whereas the V and J calls and clone size are those reported in that table. This table holds about 71,000 clones, nearly 90% found once. The source is a middle-aged man with active COVID-19. The source material was peripheral blood. The rearrangement uses TRBV19 and TRBJ2-1; a possible D gene is TRBD1 (6 bases). The CDR3 reads CASSRGASAYNEQFF. Written as DNA, the CDR3 is TGTGCCAGTTCCAGGGGCGCCAGCGCCTACAATGAGCAGTTCTTC.